This entry describes one T cell receptor (beta chain). Libraries were prepared by immunoSEQ multiplex PCR; TCRdb keeps only in-frame clonotypes and omits some of them. The data contain 90,000 to 110,000 clones, roughly 85% of them singletons. The entry originates in a study of control samples from healthy donors and cancer patients. This clonotype was sampled from a woman in her 50s in good health. The sample was blood.

The CDR3, as DNA: TGTGCCAGCAGCCGAAATTCCGGGACAGGGCACAATGAGCAGTTCTTC. Translation: CASSRNSGTGHNEQFF. The V call is TRBV6-2 or TRBV6-3, the J call TRBJ2-1; 9 bases line up with TRBD1. The CDR3 runs 16 residues. Per germline, CDR1 MNHEY and CDR2 SVGEGT. V trimming: 6 bases; J trimming: 5 bases; junction bases outside the gene matches: 11.